The subject of this entry is one T cell receptor beta chain. These data are taken from a study of blood T cell repertoires in COVID-19. Study-level information: PBMCs, B-cell-depleted T cells, or T cells provided the cDNA or gDNA that made up the material.

Original data processing: Reference gene primer amplification gave estimated nucleated cell counts. The table came from immunoSEQ multiplex PCR; TCRdb's copy has only in-frame clones and leaves some out. V and J calls and clone size follow that table, whereas D and trimming were derived from the DNA. The sample contains hundreds of thousands of clones, 85% to 90% of which appear only once. CDR3 length: 16 residues. V lost 1 base and J lost 6, with 16 bases in between. In germline, CDR1 is MDHEN, CDR2 SYDVKM. Sequenced: peripheral blood. The TCR originated in a human donor in a cohort sampled during active COVID-19. The chain employs TRBV28 and TRBJ2-1; D is possibly TRBD1 (5 bases). In DNA form, the CDR3 reads TGTGCCAGCAGTTTATCAGGAGCAGGGAAGGTCAATGAGCAGTTCTTC. Encoded protein: CASSLSGAGKVNEQFF.